This entry lists 18 T cell receptor beta chains sequenced from one sample in a study of blood T cells in healthy people across ages. PCR was performed a second time for roughly 6 to 12 cycles using a sample-barcoded 5' primer and a J-beta primer mix. TCRdb re-derived calls from the 5' RACE reads in MiXCR, one entry per CDR3 protein. Among 1.2 million to 1.5 million distinct CDR3 sequences, approximately 59% were seen once, and the ten largest hold more than 6%. The sample taken for sequencing was blood. These receptors were taken from a man aged 18 to 29 in good health.

The chain joins TRBV7-9 to TRBJ2-1; 10 bases line up with TRBD2. V gave up 0 bases and J gave up 10 bases; unmatched junction bases: 9. This CDR3 contains 16 residues. Per the germline V gene, CDR1 is SEHNR and CDR2 is FQNEAQ (reference sequence). The CDR3 DNA reads as TGTGCCAGCAGCTTAGCCAGGCTAGCGGGAGTAGAAGAGCAGTTCTTC. Its translation is CASSLARLAGVEEQFF.

This chain links TRBV4-3 with TRBJ2-7; perhaps TRBD2 as D (5 bases). The CDR3 runs to 15 residues. Trimming shortened V by 4 bases and J by 2 bases, and 15 bases separated the two germline ends. Per the germline V gene, CDR1 is LGHNA and CDR2 is YSLEER. Written as DNA, the CDR3 is TGCGCCAGCAGCCTGTACTACCGGGATACCTACGAGCAGTACTTC. This codes for CASSLYYRDTYEQYF.

The CDR3 is CATSDLGRGNSGANVLTF. The CDR3 DNA reads TGTGCCACCAGTGATTTGGGCAGGGGTAACTCTGGGGCCAACGTCCTGACTTTC. The chain recombines TRBV24-1 with TRBJ2-6, with D maybe TRBD1 (6 bases). Per germline, CDR1 KGHDR and CDR2 SFDVKD. This CDR3 is 18 amino acids long. V gave up 0 bases and J gave up 0 bases, with 11 bases separating them.

This clonotype was seen only a few times. This rearrangement joins TRBV6-5 to TRBJ2-6; D may match TRBD1 or TRBD2 (5 bases each). CDR3 length equals 15 residues. CDR1 MNHEY and CDR2 SVGAGI come from the germline V gene. V was trimmed by 7 bases and J by 3 bases, leaving 13 bases between them. CDR3 region: CASTQRGFGANVLTF. The CDR3 DNA sequence: TGTGCCAGCACCCAGAGGGGTTTTGGGGCCAACGTCCTGACTTTC.

This chain connects TRBV12-3 or TRBV12-4 to TRBJ1-4, with D perhaps TRBD1 (5 bases). Trimming pared 8 bases from V and 4 bases from J, leaving 17 bases between. CDR3 length: 15 amino acids. The CDR3 here is CASSLAGDDNEKLFF. CDR3 in DNA: TGTGCCAGCTCTCTCGCGGGGGATGATAATGAAAAACTGTTTTTT.

J is TRBJ2-2 and V is TRBV20-1, with 12 bases fitting TRBD2. The ends lost 6 bases at V and 0 bases at J; junction bases unmatched: 5. CDR1 is DFQATT, CDR2 SNEGSKA, per germline (reference sequence). This CDR3 is 16 amino acids long. The CDR3 nucleotides read TGCAGTGCACCGACTAGCGGGGGATCGAACACCGGGGAGCTGTTTTTT. Protein sequence: CSAPTSGGSNTGELFF.

This chain connects TRBV4-1 to TRBJ1-1; D may be TRBD1 (6 bases). The V gene lost 5 bases and the J gene lost 5 bases, with 21 bases spanning the gap. The CDR3 sequence is 16 residues long. Germline CDR1 reads MGHRA; CDR2 reads YSYEKL. The CDR3 sequence: CASSSRTDPRETEAFF. In nucleotides, the CDR3 is TGCGCCAGCAGCTCGCGGACAGACCCTAGGGAGACTGAAGCTTTCTTT.

There are a few counts of this clonotype. The rearrangement joins TRBV7-9 to TRBJ1-5; no clear D gene. Germline V gene sequence: CDR1 SEHNR, CDR2 FQNEAQ (reference sequence). Trimming shortened V by 3 bases and J by 5 bases, and 8 bases separated the two germline ends. The CDR3 has 13 residues. The CDR3 is CASSFAGYQPQHF. The CDR3 DNA reads TGTGCCAGCAGCTTTGCGGGTTATCAGCCCCAGCATTTT.

The CDR3: CASSLEGQDWYTQYF. In DNA, the CDR3 is TGTGCCAGCAGTTTAGAGGGACAGGATTGGTATACCCAGTACTTC. The chain links TRBV12-3 or TRBV12-4 to TRBJ2-7; 8 nucleotides agree with TRBD1. V was clipped by 1 base and J by 10 bases; unmatched bases: 12. This CDR3 is built from 15 residues.

The gene calls are TRBV12-3 or TRBV12-4 and TRBJ2-1; 9 bases line up with TRBD2. The CDR3 extends over 15 amino acids. V dropped 6 bases and J dropped 7; count of bases not matched to a gene: 10. CDR3 protein: CASSIISGSRNEQFF. The CDR3, as DNA: TGTGCCAGCAGCATAATTAGCGGGAGTCGAAATGAGCAGTTCTTC.

This clonotype was observed a handful of times. The genes are TRBV7-9 and TRBJ1-4; D is unresolved. Germline V gives CDR1 SEHNR, CDR2 FQNEAQ (reference sequence). There are 13 residues in the CDR3. Trimming removed 5 bases at V and 3 bases at J, with 7 bases between. The CDR3 nucleotides are TGTGCCAGCAGCCCATATCCTAATGAAAAACTGTTTTTT. This gives the protein CASSPYPNEKLFF. Drawing the rest from reference TRBV7-9 and TRBJ1-4, the complete variable domain is DTGVSQNPRHKITKRGQNVTFRCDPISEHNRLYWYRQTLGQGPEFLTYFQNEAQLEKSRLLSDRFSAERPKGSFSTLEIQRTEQGDSAMYLCASSPYPNEKLFFGSGTQLSVL.

The chain employs TRBV15 and TRBJ2-7, with 11 bases that match TRBD1. V gave up 1 base and J gave up 5 bases; unmatched junction bases: 4. Looked up from germline, CDR1 is LNHNV and CDR2 is YYDKDF (reference sequence). The length of the CDR3 is 15 residues. The CDR3 region is CATSRARTGGDEQYF. The CDR3 region has the DNA TGTGCCACCAGCAGAGCCAGGACAGGGGGCGACGAGCAGTACTTC. Full variable domain (outside the CDR3, taken from reference TRBV15 and TRBJ2-7): DAMVIQNPRYQVTQFGKPVTLSCSQTLNHNVMYWYQQKSSQAPKLLFHYYDKDFNNEADTPDNFQSRRPNTSFCFLDIRSPGLGDTAMYLCATSRARTGGDEQYFGPGTRLTVT.

The J gene is TRBJ1-2, the V gene TRBV12-3 or TRBV12-4, with 7 bases aligning to TRBD1. CDR3 length: 14 amino acids. V was pared by 5 bases and J by 4 bases, with 7 bases of the junction left unmatched. In nucleotides, the CDR3 is TGTGCCAGCAGTCCCCAGGGGGGAGCCTATGGCTACACCTTC. Its protein is CASSPQGGAYGYTF.

The rearrangement uses TRBV12-3 or TRBV12-4 and TRBJ1-1; unclear D gene. Trimming pared 8 bases from V and 6 bases from J, leaving 13 bases between. CDR3 size: 12 residues. CDR3 loop: CASGVPGPEAFF. The CDR3 DNA is TGTGCCAGCGGTGTACCGGGTCCTGAAGCTTTCTTT.

V usage is TRBV5-1 and J usage is TRBJ2-5; the D gene is possibly TRBD1 (6 bases). CDR1 and CDR2 (germline): SGHRS, YFSETQ. The V end was cut by 2 bases, the J end by 11 bases, with 16 bases between. The CDR3 has 13 residues. The CDR3 DNA sequence: TGCGCCAGCAGCTTAAGAGGGGACAATGAGCAGTACTTC. As protein: CASSLRGDNEQYF.

This chain's CDR3 is CSVEQGVHDPGELFF. The DNA of the CDR3 is TGCAGCGTTGAACAGGGGGTCCACGATCCCGGGGAGCTGTTTTTT. The J gene is TRBJ2-2, the V gene TRBV29-1; 7 bases match TRBD1. Germline V gene sequence: CDR1 SQVTM, CDR2 ANQGSEA. V lost 2 bases, J lost 6 bases, and 9 bases stayed unmatched. This CDR3 has 15 residues.

The chain has TRBV20-1 and TRBJ2-7; perhaps D is TRBD1 or TRBD2 (6 bases each). Germline CDR1 DFQATT, CDR2 SNEGSKA (reference sequence). V was shortened by 6 bases and J by 4 bases, with 25 bases between the two germline ends. The CDR3 length is 16 residues. The CDR3 nucleotides are TGCAGTGCCCTCGAAGAGGGGGGCATACGTCTGTACGAGCAGTACTTC. Translation: CSALEEGGIRLYEQYF.

As DNA, the CDR3 is TGTGCCAGCAGTTATAGCGTGAATGAGCAGTTCTTC. It encodes CASSYSVNEQFF. The chain combines TRBV6-2 or TRBV6-3 with TRBJ2-1; TRBD2 might be the D (5 bases). V was shortened by 3 bases and J by 7 bases, with 7 bases between the two germline ends. The CDR3 length is 12 residues. Per the germline V gene, CDR1 is MNHEY and CDR2 is SVGEGT.